This T cell receptor (beta chain) was sequenced for a study of T cell repertoires in cytomegalovirus infection. Study summary: A matching HLA type, together with CMV infection, was signaled by public TCR beta signatures. Overall study findings and caveats: Ex vivo, HLA-C-restricted CMV-specific TCR beta clonotypes prevailed over the rest of the response.

The CDR3 covers 14 residues. V lost 6 bases, J lost 0 bases, and 9 bases lay in between. Germline CDR1 reads MDHEN; CDR2 reads SYDVKM. Each CDR3 protein is one row after TCRdb ran MiXCR on the reads. The repertoire holds nearly 450,000 distinct CDR3 sequences, with approximately 31% as singletons. This clonotype has ten or more counts. The antigen is undetermined. V and J are TRBV28 and TRBJ1-5, with D possibly being TRBD1 (5 bases). The receptor's source is a human donor in good health (CMV status not recorded). Some clones in this sample may be carry-over from other donors' samples. The sample taken for sequencing was PBMCs. Here the CDR3 reads CASSPDTSNQPQHF. CDR3 nucleotide sequence: TGTGCCAGCAGCCCGGACACTAGCAATCAGCCCCAGCATTTT. Filled out from reference TRBV28 and TRBJ1-5, the complete variable domain reads DVKVTQSSRYLVKRTGEKVFLECVQDMDHENMFWYRQDPGLGLRLIYFSYDVKMKEKGDIPEGYSVSREKKERFSLILESASTNQTSMYLCASSPDTSNQPQHFGDGTRLSIL.